These 28 T cell receptor beta chains share one sample of origin, sequenced in a study of blood T cell repertoires in COVID-19. The assay was immunoSEQ multiplex PCR, and TCRdb's table has in-frame clones only and misses some. The sample records 200,000 to 300,000 clones, about four fifths being singletons. The material sequenced was PBMCs or T cells enriched from blood (not recorded which). The receptors shown here come from a woman aged 40 to 50 who had been exposed to COVID-19.

J is TRBJ2-7 and V is TRBV5-1; TRBD2 aligns across 13 bases. Trimming took 4 bases from V and 5 from J; bases not matched to a gene: 6. CDR1 is SGHRS, CDR2 YFSETQ, per germline. The CDR3 loop spans 15 amino acids. This CDR3 reads CASSPLAGGRDEQYF. CDR3 coding DNA: TGCGCCAGCAGCCCACTAGCGGGGGGGCGCGACGAGCAGTACTTC.

This chain joins TRBV19 and TRBJ1-5; no reliable D call. This CDR3 comprises 14 residues. The ends were cut back, 5 bases at V and 7 bases at J, with 15 bases in the middle. In germline, CDR1 is LNHDA, CDR2 SQIVND (reference sequence). The CDR3 sequence: CASSVGVFGQPQHF. The CDR3 region has the DNA TGTGCCAGTAGTGTCGGGGTGTTTGGGCAGCCCCAGCATTTT.

The CDR3 spells CASRGLATAGLFF. The CDR3 DNA reads as TGTGCCAGCAGGGGATTAGCGACGGCGGGACTGTTTTTT. This chain joins TRBV12-3 or TRBV12-4 and TRBJ1-4; D is unclear. Trimming pared 6 bases from V and 13 bases from J, leaving 18 bases between. The CDR3 extends over 13 amino acids.

This chain joins TRBV5-6 and TRBJ2-2; 12 nucleotides line up with TRBD1. The germline V gene has CDR1 SGHDT and CDR2 YYEEEE. The J segment lost 6 bases and the V segment lost 5 bases, leaving 11 bases of the junction unmatched. The length of the CDR3 is 17 residues. CDR3 sequence: CASSFRAGTGGPGELFF. The CDR3 DNA follows: TGTGCCAGCAGTTTCAGAGCCGGGACAGGGGGCCCCGGGGAGCTGTTTTTT.

The J gene is TRBJ2-1, the V gene TRBV9; TRBD2 might be the D (9 bases). The CDR3 has 16 amino acids. Germline values: CDR1 SGDLS, CDR2 YYNGEE. Trimming removed 6 bases at V and 4 bases at J, with 20 bases between. This CDR3 reads CASTPRGRGGYNEQFF. CDR3 DNA sequence: TGTGCCAGCACCCCCAGGGGGCGGGGGGGGTACAATGAGCAGTTCTTC.

The chain couples TRBV4-3 to TRBJ1-1; D is uncertain. The CDR3 has 14 amino acids. Germline V gene lookup returns CDR1 LGHNA and CDR2 YSLEER. Trimming took off 1 base at V and 1 base at J, with 7 bases between the two ends. The CDR3 DNA reads as TGCGCCAGCAGCCAAGGGAGGTGGAACACTGAAGCTTTCTTT. Encoded protein: CASSQGRWNTEAFF.

The chain combines TRBV14 with TRBJ2-7, with D possibly being TRBD2 (6 bases). The CDR3 is made up of 17 amino acids. Germline V gene data show CDR1 as SGHDN and CDR2 as FVKESK. V was trimmed by 0 bases and J by 2 bases, leaving 17 bases between them. The CDR3 reads CASSQDWAMGGPYEQYF. The CDR3 bases are TGTGCCAGCAGCCAAGATTGGGCGATGGGGGGTCCCTACGAGCAGTACTTC.

V gene TRBV9 combines with J gene TRBJ2-1, with TRBD1 matching over 7 bases. The germline CDR1 and CDR2 sequences are SGDLS and YYNGEE. The CDR3 extends over 15 amino acids. Losses at the gene ends were 6 bases for V and 6 bases for J; bases not matched to a gene: 12. CDR3 sequence reads: CASTQTGQVGNEQFF. Here the CDR3 DNA reads TGTGCCAGCACGCAGACTGGACAGGTCGGCAATGAGCAGTTCTTC.

Here the CDR3 reads CASSKDRVSGAGDEQFF. CDR3 bases: TGTGCCAGCAGTAAAGACCGCGTCAGCGGGGCTGGGGATGAGCAGTTCTTC. The V call is TRBV7-2, the J call TRBJ2-1; 7 bases match TRBD2. The CDR3 loop spans 17 amino acids. Germline CDR1 reads SGHTA; CDR2 reads FQGNSA. J was trimmed by 8 bases and V by 6 bases; bases with no gene match: 19. Variable domain in full (rest from reference TRBV7-2 and TRBJ2-1): GAGVSQSPSNKVTEKGKDVELRCDPISGHTALYWYRQSLGQGLEFLIYFQGNSAPDKSGLPSDRFSAERTGGSVSTLTIQRTQQEDSAVYLCASSKDRVSGAGDEQFFGPGTRLTVL.

The chain is built from TRBV18 and TRBJ2-2, with 9 bases aligning to TRBD1. This CDR3 has 16 amino acids. J gave up 1 base and V 3 bases, and 3 bases lay outside the gene matches. CDR1 KGHSH and CDR2 LQKENI come from the germline V gene. CDR3 in amino acids: CASSPRQGGNTGELFF. The CDR3 coding sequence is TGTGCCAGCTCACCTCGACAGGGGGGGAACACCGGGGAGCTGTTTTTT. Full variable domain (rest looked up from reference TRBV18 and TRBJ2-2): NAGVMQNPRHLVRRRGQEARLRCSPMKGHSHVYWYRQLPEEGLKFMVYLQKENIIDESGMPKERFSAEFPKEGPSILRIQQVVRGDSAAYFCASSPRQGGNTGELFFGEGSRLTVL.

The chain uses TRBV12-3 or TRBV12-4 and TRBJ1-1; D gene ambiguous. Trimming removed 10 bases from V and 5 bases from J, with 8 bases in between. The CDR3 covers 10 residues. CDR3 coding DNA: TGTGCCAACCGCCGGACTGAAGCTTTCTTT. This sequence encodes CANRRTEAFF.

The chain carries TRBV6-2 or TRBV6-3 and TRBJ1-2; D uncertain. The CDR3 extends over 15 amino acids. CDR1 MNHEY and CDR2 SVGEGT come from the germline V gene. The V end was cut by 6 bases, the J end by 8 bases, with 22 bases between. CDR3 sequence: CASSPVTTRWKGYTF. The CDR3, as DNA: TGTGCCAGCAGCCCCGTAACTACCCGTTGGAAAGGCTACACCTTC.

This sequence joins TRBV5-1 and TRBJ1-5, with D hard to call. V shed 4 bases and J shed 5 bases, with 10 bases lying between them. The germline CDR1 and CDR2 sequences are SGHRS and YFSETQ. The CDR3 sequence is 13 residues long. The CDR3 coding sequence is TGCGCCAGCAGCGCTAGCGATGATCAGCCCCAGCATTTT. Translating it yields CASSASDDQPQHF.

This sequence joins TRBV6-2 or TRBV6-3 and TRBJ2-2; D is possibly TRBD1 (6 bases). Per the germline V gene, CDR1 is MNHEY and CDR2 is SVGEGT. There are 14 residues in the CDR3. Trimming cost V 5 bases and J 4 bases, with 11 bases left between them. CDR3 residues: CASSPRGSTGELFF. CDR3 bases: TGTGCCAGCAGTCCCAGGGGTTCCACCGGGGAGCTGTTTTTT.

The chain joins TRBV4-2 to TRBJ1-6; D may be TRBD1 (5 bases). The V end was cut by 0 bases, the J end by 9 bases, with 12 bases between. Germline V lookup: CDR1 LGHNA, CDR2 YNFKEQ. CDR3 length equals 15 residues. The CDR3 DNA is TGTGCCAGCAGCCAAGATCCCCAGGGAGGTTCACCCCTCCACTTT. As protein: CASSQDPQGGSPLHF.

The chain couples TRBV6-5 to TRBJ1-2, with D hard to call. The V end lost 10 bases, the J end lost 1 base, and 10 bases lay between the germline ends. CDR1 MNHEY and CDR2 SVGAGI come from the germline V gene. The CDR3 is 12 amino acids. CDR3 protein: CATSGINYGYTF. The CDR3, as DNA: TGTGCCACCTCGGGGATTAACTATGGCTACACCTTC.

The rearrangement uses TRBV5-1 and TRBJ1-1, with 9 nucleotides matching TRBD1. Germline-derived CDR1 and CDR2 are SGHRS and YFSETQ. The CDR3 has 15 residues. V shed 3 bases and J 8 bases; nucleotides not matched to a gene: 11. CDR3 sequence reads: CASSSHSQGAGEAFF. DNA for the CDR3: TGCGCCAGCAGCTCACACTCACAGGGGGCAGGCGAAGCTTTCTTT.

This chain joins TRBV5-1 and TRBJ1-3, with a weak D call TRBD1 (5 bases). The V gene's germline CDR1 is SGHRS and CDR2 YFSETQ. The CDR3 runs 15 residues. V lost 0 bases and J lost 6, with 13 bases in between. In DNA, the CDR3 is TGCGCCAGCAGCTTGGCTGGCGGAGGGGAAAACACCATATATTTT. Translating it yields CASSLAGGGENTIYF.

The chain is built from TRBV27 and TRBJ2-1; D is possibly TRBD2 (5 bases). CDR1 MNHEY and CDR2 SMNVEV come from the germline V gene (reference sequence). Between the trimmed V and J ends, which lost 0 bases and 10 bases, there was a span of 13 bases. CDR3 length: 14 amino acids. The chain's CDR3 is CASSLSTVRVEQFF. CDR3 sequence (DNA): TGTGCCAGCAGTTTATCCACAGTGAGGGTAGAGCAGTTCTTC.

CDR3 protein: CASSYGMAGETQYF. In nucleotides, the CDR3 is TGTGCCAGCAGTTACGGGATGGCGGGAGAGACCCAGTACTTC. This chain joins TRBV6-2 or TRBV6-3 and TRBJ2-5; D perhaps matches TRBD2 (5 bases). The V end lost 2 bases, the J end lost 4 bases, and 11 bases lay between the germline ends. Germline V gives CDR1 MNHEY, CDR2 SVGEGT. The length of the CDR3 is 14 residues.

The rearrangement links TRBV10-3 to TRBJ2-7; TRBD1 matches at 8 bases. The CDR3 runs to 14 residues. Germline V gives CDR1 ENHRY, CDR2 SYGVKD. V shed 5 bases and J 5 bases; nucleotides not matched to a gene: 8. The CDR3 nucleotides are TGTGCCATCAGTAAGACAGGGGCGAACGACGAGCAGTACTTC. This sequence encodes CAISKTGANDEQYF.

This clone was seen more than once but under ten times. V gene TRBV9 combines with J gene TRBJ1-2, with D perhaps TRBD1 (5 bases). The germline V gene has CDR1 SGDLS and CDR2 YYNGEE. The CDR3 contains 14 residues. V was shortened by 3 bases and J by 4 bases, with 13 bases between the two germline ends. CDR3 in DNA: TGTGCCAGCAGCGGGGTCCAGGGAAGCTATGGCTACACCTTC. Residues: CASSGVQGSYGYTF.

The rearrangement uses TRBV11-2 and TRBJ1-6; D call uncertain. The V gene lost 4 bases and the J gene lost 15 bases, with 19 bases spanning the gap. Germline CDR1 reads SGHAT; CDR2 reads FQNNGV. There are 14 residues in the CDR3. CDR3 in amino acids: CASSSSTDPLHLHF. The DNA of the CDR3 is TGTGCCAGCAGCTCTTCCACAGACCCCTTGCACCTCCACTTT.

In DNA form, the CDR3 reads TGTGCCAGTAGTGCCAGAGGACAGTCCTACGAGCAGTACTTC. The encoded protein is CASSARGQSYEQYF. This sequence joins TRBV19 and TRBJ2-7, with a weak D call TRBD1 (6 bases). Trimming pared 5 bases from V and 1 base from J, leaving 12 bases between. The CDR3 has 14 amino acids. Germline CDR1 and CDR2: LNHDA and SQIVND (reference sequence).

The genes are TRBV2 and TRBJ2-7, with TRBD1 matching 9 bases. V gave up 8 bases and J gave up 4 bases; unmatched junction bases: 9. The germline V gene has CDR1 SNHLY and CDR2 FYNNEI. The CDR3 is made up of 14 amino acids. This chain's CDR3 is CASCYGTGLYEQYF. CDR3 bases: TGTGCCAGCTGTTACGGGACAGGGCTATACGAGCAGTACTTC.

The chain employs TRBV5-1 and TRBJ2-5, with TRBD2 matching over 11 bases. Losses at the gene ends were 4 bases for V and 6 bases for J; bases not matched to a gene: 5. Germline loops: CDR1 SGHRS, CDR2 YFSETQ. This CDR3 is 14 amino acids long. The CDR3 here is CASSETSGVKTQYF. CDR3 sequence (DNA): TGCGCCAGCAGCGAGACTAGCGGGGTAAAGACCCAGTACTTC.

J is TRBJ1-4 and V is TRBV4-2; D remains ambiguous. The germline gives CDR1 LGHNA, CDR2 YNFKEQ. V lost 4 bases, J lost 0 bases, and 6 bases lay in between. The CDR3 is 14 residues long. The CDR3 sequence is CASSLSTTNEKLFF. In nucleotides, the CDR3 is TGTGCCAGCAGCCTCAGTACAACTAATGAAAAACTGTTTTTT.

The chain is built from TRBV7-9 and TRBJ1-1; 7 bases are shared with TRBD1. The length of the CDR3 is 15 residues. CDR1 SEHNR and CDR2 FQNEAQ come from the germline V gene (reference sequence). Germline trimming cut 5 bases from V and 7 bases from J; bases unmatched to any gene: 13. CDR3 sequence: CASSRQGSTPLEAFF. Here the CDR3 DNA reads TGTGCCAGCAGCCGACAGGGCAGCACTCCCCTTGAAGCTTTCTTT.